This passage covers 18 T cell receptor beta chains from one sample sequenced in a study of blood T cell repertoires in COVID-19 (dated by TCRdb to 2018 to 2020). Library method: the immunoSEQ multiplex PCR assay. TCRdb retrieved this table from immuneACCESS and kept in-frame rearrangements only. Not all clones are present; in checked studies, unresolved V genes account for under half, and no reason is known for the remainder. This sample comprises more than 85,000 clones, approximately 85% of them detected only once. The biggest ten clones account for 9.5% to 15% of the sample. The material sequenced was peripheral blood. The receptors derive from a human donor in a cohort sampled during active COVID-19.

The chain joins TRBV4-3 to TRBJ2-2; D is unresolved. This CDR3 region has 17 residues. In germline, CDR1 is LGHNA, CDR2 YSLEER. Trimming pared 4 bases from V and 1 base from J, leaving 16 bases between. CDR3 in DNA: TGCGCCAGCAGCCCGAGGCATAACCGTCGGAACACCGGGGAGCTGTTTTTT. This encodes CASSPRHNRRNTGELFF.

V and J are TRBV5-1 and TRBJ2-3; TRBD2 aligns across 12 bases. V lost 6 bases, J lost 4 bases, and 3 bases stayed unmatched. The CDR3 covers 14 residues. Germline V gene sequence: CDR1 SGHRS, CDR2 YFSETQ. The CDR3 nucleotides read TGCGCCAGCACCACTAGCGGGAGGCCAGATACGCAGTATTTT. Protein sequence: CASTTSGRPDTQYF. Looking up the rest from reference TRBV5-1 and TRBJ2-3 gives the full variable domain: KAGVTQTPRYLIKTRGQQVTLSCSPISGHRSVSWYQQTPGQGLQFLFEYFSETQRNKGNFPGRFSGRQFSNSRSEMNVSTLELGDSALYLCASTTSGRPDTQYFGPGTRLTVL.

V is TRBV3-1 (or the pseudogene TRBV3-2) and J is TRBJ1-2; possibly TRBD1 for D (5 bases). The CDR3 is 12 amino acids. Trimming shortened V by 3 bases and J by 6 bases, and 8 bases separated the two germline ends. Germline CDR1 is LGHDT and CDR2 is YNNKEL (reference sequence). The CDR3 bases are TGTGCCAGCAGCCAGGCGGGGGATGGCTACACCTTC. Translating gives CASSQAGDGYTF.

The chain is built from TRBV6-5 and TRBJ2-6; D remains ambiguous. Germline V gene data show CDR1 as MNHEY and CDR2 as SVGAGI. With 4 bases removed from V and 0 bases from J, the gap between germline ends came to 7 bases. The length of the CDR3 is 15 residues. The CDR3 bases are TGTGCCAGCAGTTTGCGCGGCTCTGGGGCCAACGTCCTGACTTTC. It codes for CASSLRGSGANVLTF.

The rearrangement links TRBV7-2 to TRBJ2-7, with TRBD2 matching 14 bases. Germline CDR1 SGHTA, CDR2 FQGNSA. The J segment lost 6 bases and the V segment lost 7 bases, leaving 8 bases of the junction unmatched. The CDR3 extends over 15 amino acids. CDR3 protein: CASNKGLAGVTEQYF. The CDR3 DNA reads as TGTGCCAGCAATAAGGGACTAGCGGGGGTTACCGAGCAGTACTTC.

This chain links TRBV4-3 with TRBJ1-1; 8 bases line up with TRBD1. There are 14 residues in the CDR3. CDR1 LGHNA and CDR2 YSLEER come from the germline V gene. Trimming removed 4 bases from V and 0 bases from J; junction bases left unmatched: 1. In DNA form, the CDR3 reads TGCGCCAGCAGCCCCAGGGGGCTGAACACTGAAGCTTTCTTT. Translating it yields CASSPRGLNTEAFF.

This chain uses TRBV7-2 with TRBJ1-2, with D possibly TRBD1 on 5 matching bases. V gave up 5 bases and J gave up 4 bases, with 14 bases separating them. The CDR3 totals 14 residues. Germline V gene data show CDR1 as SGHTA and CDR2 as FQGNSA. CDR3 DNA: TGTGCCAGCAGCCCCAGCCGGGGGTTCTATGGCTACACCTTC. Residues: CASSPSRGFYGYTF.

V is TRBV7-9 and J is TRBJ2-3, with 8 bases matching TRBD2. CDR1 is SEHNR and CDR2 is FQNEAQ in the germline V gene (reference sequence). The CDR3 contains 15 residues. With 2 bases clipped from V and 2 bases from J, the junction kept 3 bases outside the gene matches. The DNA for the CDR3 is TGTGCCAGCAGCTTACAGCGGGGGTTCACAGATACGCAGTATTTT. Translation gives CASSLQRGFTDTQYF.

This chain connects TRBV15 to TRBJ1-1, with 9 bases identical to TRBD1. CDR3 length: 16 residues. J was trimmed by 3 bases and V by 1 base; bases with no gene match: 6. Germline CDR1 and CDR2: LNHNV and YYDKDF (reference sequence). The CDR3 loop reads CATSRGGTGLDTEAFF. The CDR3 DNA sequence: TGTGCCACCAGCAGAGGAGGGACAGGGCTGGACACTGAAGCTTTCTTT.

In DNA, the CDR3 is TGTGCCAGCAGCTTACCCAGGGGCTCCACCAGATACGAGCAGTACTTC. Translating it yields CASSLPRGSTRYEQYF. The chain carries TRBV7-9 and TRBJ2-7, with D perhaps TRBD1 (6 bases). There are 16 residues in the CDR3. V shed 2 bases and J shed 4 bases, with 18 bases lying between them. The germline V gene encodes CDR1 SEHNR and CDR2 FQNEAQ (reference sequence).

The V gene is TRBV27, the J gene TRBJ2-7; TRBD1 aligns across 8 bases. Germline CDR1 MNHEY, CDR2 SMNVEV (reference sequence). The V segment lost 5 bases and the J segment 5 bases; nucleotides outside the gene matches: 11. CDR3 length: 15 residues. In DNA form, the CDR3 reads TGTGCCAGCAGTAGCCGGTCAGGGGGCATCAACGAGCAGTACTTC. Its translation: CASSSRSGGINEQYF.

The V call is TRBV29-1, the J call TRBJ2-3; TRBD2 matches 7 bases. The length of the CDR3 is 14 residues. CDR1 SQVTM and CDR2 ANQGSEA come from the germline V gene. J gave up 0 bases and V 6 bases, and 6 bases lay outside the gene matches. DNA for the CDR3: TGCAGCGTGACCCAGCGGGGTAGCACAGATACGCAGTATTTT. Amino acid sequence: CSVTQRGSTDTQYF.

The CDR3: CASSPDRVNEKLFF. As DNA, the CDR3 is TGTGCCAGTAGCCCTGACAGGGTTAATGAAAAACTGTTTTTT. V usage is TRBV19 and J usage is TRBJ1-4, with TRBD1 matching over 7 bases. Per germline, CDR1 LNHDA and CDR2 SQIVND (reference sequence). The CDR3 extends over 14 amino acids. The ends lost 6 bases at V and 4 bases at J; junction bases unmatched: 5.

The chain uses TRBV10-1 and TRBJ2-3, with TRBD2 matching 13 bases. J lost 6 bases, V lost 10 bases, and 28 bases had no gene match. The germline CDR1 and CDR2 sequences are WNHNN and SYGVQD (reference sequence). The CDR3 spans 21 residues. The DNA of the CDR3 is TGCGCCACTTTAGAGGTAGAACCGAAAAAGGGACTAGCGGGAACTTTGGATACGCAGTATTTT. This gives the protein CATLEVEPKKGLAGTLDTQYF.

This clone was recorded only once. V usage is TRBV7-2 and J usage is TRBJ1-6; 10 bases match TRBD1. Losses at the gene ends were 2 bases for V and 14 bases for J; bases not matched to a gene: 12. Germline CDR1 is SGHTA and CDR2 is FQGNSA. The CDR3 consists of 16 residues. The CDR3 spells CASSLSPPGTGVALHF. The DNA for the CDR3 is TGTGCCAGCAGCTTATCCCCCCCCGGGACAGGGGTGGCCCTCCACTTT.

V and J are TRBV30 and TRBJ2-7, with D perhaps TRBD1 (6 bases). CDR3 length equals 11 residues. The V gene's germline CDR1 is GTSNPN and CDR2 SVGIG (reference sequence). Trimming cost V 5 bases and J 3 bases, with 8 bases left between them. CDR3 protein: CAWDRNYEQYF. The CDR3 DNA is TGTGCCTGGGACAGGAACTACGAGCAGTACTTC. Together with reference TRBV30 and TRBJ2-7, the CDR3 gives the full variable domain: SQTIHQWPATLVQPVGSPLSLECTVEGTSNPNLYWYRQAAGRGLQLLFYSVGIGQISSEVPQNLSASRPQDRQFILSSKKLLLSDSGFYLCAWDRNYEQYFGPGTRLTVT.

This clone occurred a few times. The chain uses TRBV7-9 and TRBJ2-7; 7 bases align to TRBD1. The germline V gene encodes CDR1 SEHNR and CDR2 FQNEAQ (reference sequence). The CDR3 is made up of 12 amino acids. V lost 6 bases and J lost 3; bases outside the gene matches: 2. CDR3 coding DNA: TGTGCCAGCAGTAGGACAGGCTACGAGCAGTACTTC. It translates to CASSRTGYEQYF.

This clone was counted a few times. This chain joins TRBV30 and TRBJ1-3, with TRBD1 as a possible D gene (6 bases). The CDR3 is 15 residues long. V dropped 5 bases and J dropped 5 bases, with 19 bases sitting between them. Germline-derived CDR1 and CDR2 are GTSNPN and SVGIG (reference sequence). The CDR3 reads CAWARFRDTRNTIYF. The CDR3 region has the DNA TGTGCCTGGGCCCGCTTCAGGGACACGAGAAACACCATATATTTT.